This T cell receptor beta chain was recovered during a study of shared clonotypes between healthy human individuals. Study-wide results and caveats: Rarefaction indicated that sorted-subset sequencing remained incomplete although depth was large. Clonotypes shared by all four donors outscored non-shared clonotypes in generation probability.

Naive CD8 isolation took CD45RO-negative cells positively selected for CCR7 and excluded terminally differentiated effector memory CD45RA+ cells. The CDR3 is made up of 15 amino acids. From germline, CDR1 is SGHRS and CDR2 YFSETQ. Germline trimming cut 5 bases from V and 2 bases from J; bases unmatched to any gene: 6. Repertoires were generated with immunoSEQ multiplex PCR, while TCRdb's copy carries only in-frame clones and drops some. The repertoire holds around 1.9 million clones, with 85% to 95% as singletons. This clone appeared a few times. What it binds is unknown. This chain uses TRBV5-1 with TRBJ2-2; 7 positions match TRBD1. The source of this sequence is a man in his late teens or twenties in good health. Some clones in this sample may be carry-over from other donors' samples. Sequencing was done on a sample of naive CD8+ T cells from PBMCs. CDR3: CASRDRVENTGELFF. The CDR3 region has the DNA TGCGCCAGCAGAGACAGGGTGGAAAACACCGGGGAGCTGTTTTTT.